Presented here are 21 T cell receptor beta chains from one specimen sequenced in a study of shared clonotypes between healthy human individuals. TCRdb's table, derived via immunoSEQ multiplex PCR, lists solely in-frame clones and lacks some. Seen here are fewer than 3 million clones, less than 95% observed once, and the top ten hold 0.37%. The sample comprised naive CD4+ T cells from PBMCs. Documented subset: CD45RA+ positively selected. These TCRs come from a man aged 18 to 29 in good health. Some clones in this sample may be carry-over from other donors' samples.

The chain links TRBV11-1 to TRBJ2-6, with 12 bases identical to TRBD1. Germline CDR1 SGHAT, CDR2 FQDESV (reference sequence). Trimming took 5 bases from V and 6 from J; bases not matched to a gene: 8. The CDR3 has 17 residues. The CDR3 region is CASSLRGTGGAANVLTF. CDR3 nucleotide sequence: TGTGCCAGCAGCCTTAGAGGGACAGGGGGCGCGGCCAACGTCCTGACTTTC.

This clone was counted once. The rearrangement links TRBV4-1 to TRBJ2-3; D gene unclear. Trimming pared 1 base from V and 4 bases from J, leaving 12 bases between. The germline CDR1 and CDR2 sequences are MGHRA and YSYEKL. This CDR3 has 15 amino acids. The CDR3 sequence is CASSQVIVSPDTQYF. CDR3 coding DNA: TGCGCCAGCAGCCAAGTGATAGTTTCCCCAGATACGCAGTATTTT.

The chain recombines TRBV28 with TRBJ1-4, with D unresolved. V was pared by 5 bases and J by 7 bases, with 17 bases between. Germline loops: CDR1 MDHEN, CDR2 SYDVKM. This CDR3 comprises 15 residues. The CDR3 DNA reads TGTGCCAGCAGTCTCCCCGGCACAGATACTGAAAAACTGTTTTTT. Encoded protein: CASSLPGTDTEKLFF.

This rearrangement joins TRBV18 to TRBJ2-5; unclear D gene. Trimming stripped 2 bases from V and 5 bases from J, with 9 bases between. There are 13 residues in the CDR3. CDR1 is KGHSH and CDR2 is LQKENI in the germline V gene. The CDR3 DNA is TGTGCCAGCTCACCAGAAAACAGCGAGACCCAGTACTTC. As protein: CASSPENSETQYF.

V gene TRBV6-4 combines with J gene TRBJ2-7; no definite D call. Germline values: CDR1 MRHNA, CDR2 SNTAGT. V was trimmed by 4 bases and J by 1 base, leaving 11 bases between them. This CDR3 has 14 amino acids. CDR3 sequence reads: CASSVEIGSYEQYF. In DNA, the CDR3 is TGTGCCAGCAGTGTTGAGATCGGATCCTACGAGCAGTACTTC.

This sequence joins TRBV6-5 and TRBJ2-1, with 11 bases identical to TRBD2. Germline V CDR1 and CDR2: MNHEY, SVGAGI. The CDR3 runs to 13 residues. The trim removed 6 bases at V and 12 bases at J, leaving 7 bases unmatched. The CDR3 loop reads CASSRTSGLWQFF. The CDR3 coding sequence is TGTGCCAGCAGCAGGACTAGCGGGTTATGGCAGTTCTTC.

The genes are TRBV29-1 and TRBJ2-1; 9 nucleotides align to TRBD2. With 7 bases clipped from V and 9 bases from J, the junction kept 7 bases outside the gene matches. CDR1 SQVTM and CDR2 ANQGSEA come from the germline V gene. The CDR3 totals 12 residues. CDR3 in DNA: TGCAGCGCTCCCGCGCGGGGGGGTGAGCAGTTCTTC. This sequence encodes CSAPARGGEQFF.

The V gene is TRBV5-1, the J gene TRBJ2-2; maybe TRBD2 (7 bases). The CDR3 length is 19 residues. The ends were cut back, 4 bases at V and 4 bases at J, with 26 bases in the middle. Germline CDR1 SGHRS, CDR2 YFSETQ. CDR3 nucleotide sequence: TGCGCCAGCAGCCTGCCGGGGGGCTCCGCCTTCCAGTCCACCGGGGAGCTGTTTTTT. It codes for CASSLPGGSAFQSTGELFF.

The chain is built from TRBV18 and TRBJ2-5, with 8 bases lining up with TRBD2. Germline CDR1 is KGHSH and CDR2 is LQKENI. Losses at the gene ends were 0 bases for V and 1 base for J; bases not matched to a gene: 1. The CDR3 loop spans 15 amino acids. Written as DNA, the CDR3 is TGTGCCAGCTCACCACCGGGGACTAGCCAAGAGACCCAGTACTTC. As protein: CASSPPGTSQETQYF.

J is TRBJ2-1 and V is TRBV4-3; weak D call: TRBD2 (5 bases). V was clipped by 0 bases and J by 2 bases, with 8 bases between them. From germline, CDR1 is LGHNA and CDR2 YSLEER. The CDR3 covers 15 residues. The CDR3 coding sequence is TGCGCCAGCAGCCAAGAAGGCGGGCCCTACAATGAGCAGTTCTTC. Residues: CASSQEGGPYNEQFF.

V and J are TRBV19 and TRBJ1-1, with 7 bases lining up with TRBD1. Unmatched junction bases numbered 11, after V lost 5 bases and J lost 5 bases. This CDR3 spans 15 amino acids. Per the germline V gene, CDR1 is LNHDA and CDR2 is SQIVND (reference sequence). The CDR3 nucleotides are TGTGCCAGTAGTTCCCTGGACAGGATGAGGACTGAAGCTTTCTTT. The encoded protein is CASSSLDRMRTEAFF.

The chain combines TRBV7-2 with TRBJ2-5; D not certain. Trimming stripped 0 bases from V and 7 bases from J, with 12 bases between. The CDR3 runs 14 residues. Germline lookup yields CDR1 SGHTA and CDR2 FQGNSA. CDR3 sequence (DNA): TGTGCCAGCAGCTTAGCTTCCACCCCGGGGACCCAGTACTTC. This translates into CASSLASTPGTQYF.

The CDR3 loop reads CAWTPVGGQPQHF. CDR3 DNA: TGTGCCTGGACCCCAGTTGGGGGTCAGCCCCAGCATTTT. The chain has TRBV30 and TRBJ1-5; TRBD1 might be the D (5 bases). V lost 4 bases, J lost 6 bases, and 13 bases lay in between. Per the germline V gene, CDR1 is GTSNPN and CDR2 is SVGIG (reference sequence). There are 13 residues in the CDR3.

The chain couples TRBV9 to TRBJ2-7; 13 bases fit TRBD2. The germline gives CDR1 SGDLS, CDR2 YYNGEE. The CDR3 is 17 amino acids. V trimming: 0 bases; J trimming: 0 bases; junction bases outside the gene matches: 3. CDR3 protein: CASSVGGLAGHSYEQYF. The CDR3 region has the DNA TGTGCCAGCAGCGTAGGGGGACTAGCGGGACACTCCTACGAGCAGTACTTC.

This clone appeared a single time. This chain joins TRBV19 and TRBJ1-2, with D unclear. This CDR3 has 16 residues. CDR1 and CDR2 from the germline V gene are LNHDA and SQIVND (reference sequence). V dropped 5 bases and J dropped 0 bases, with 16 bases sitting between them. This chain's CDR3 is CASSVLTGPTNYGYTF. The CDR3 bases are TGTGCCAGTAGTGTTCTGACGGGCCCTACTAACTATGGCTACACCTTC.

The chain carries TRBV7-9 and TRBJ2-1; D is unresolved. The CDR3 length is 15 residues. Germline V lookup: CDR1 SEHNR, CDR2 FQNEAQ (reference sequence). Trimming left V 2 bases short and J 7 bases short, with 15 bases between. The CDR3 spells CASSLPGPENNEQFF. The CDR3, as DNA: TGTGCCAGCAGCTTACCCGGCCCAGAGAATAATGAGCAGTTCTTC.

The chain uses TRBV19 and TRBJ2-2; D uncertain. There are 15 residues in the CDR3. The germline V gene encodes CDR1 LNHDA and CDR2 SQIVND (reference sequence). The ends were cut back, 5 bases at V and 4 bases at J, with 14 bases in the middle. CDR3 region: CASSPPWVGTGELFF. Written as DNA, the CDR3 is TGTGCCAGTAGTCCCCCCTGGGTGGGCACCGGGGAGCTGTTTTTT.

The chain recombines TRBV7-3 with TRBJ2-2, with unresolved D. This CDR3 has 15 amino acids. V shed 8 bases and J shed 3 bases, with 16 bases lying between them. Germline CDR1 and CDR2: SGHTA and FQGTGA. The CDR3 sequence: CASGVGGAYTGELFF. The CDR3 nucleotides read TGTGCCAGCGGAGTGGGTGGAGCTTACACCGGGGAGCTGTTTTTT.

Concerning this clone: This specimen includes other DNA sequences encoding the same CDR3. The genes are TRBV18 and TRBJ2-3; D is ambiguous. The V end lost 4 bases, the J end lost 1 base, and 6 bases lay between the germline ends. The CDR3 runs 13 residues. Germline V gene data show CDR1 as KGHSH and CDR2 as LQKENI. The CDR3 loop reads CASSLLGTDTQYF. CDR3 bases: TGTGCCAGCTCACTCCTCGGCACAGATACGCAGTATTTT.

This chain connects TRBV29-1 to TRBJ1-2, with D hard to call. CDR3 length equals 12 residues. Germline V gives CDR1 SQVTM, CDR2 ANQGSEA. The V and J ends lost 4 bases and 4 bases respectively, with 10 bases between them. The chain's CDR3 is CSVGRPSYGYTF. In DNA form, the CDR3 reads TGCAGCGTTGGGCGGCCTAGCTATGGCTACACCTTC. Drawing the rest from reference TRBV29-1 and TRBJ1-2, the complete variable domain is SAVISQKPSRDICQRGTSLTIQCQVDSQVTMMFWYRQQPGQSLTLIATANQGSEATYESGFVIDKFPISRPNLTFSTLTVSNMSPEDSSIYLCSVGRPSYGYTFGSGTRLTVV.

A single count supports this clone. The chain is built from TRBV28 and TRBJ1-1, with D possibly TRBD1 on 5 matching bases. Trimming stripped 3 bases from V and 8 bases from J, with 13 bases between. The CDR3 sequence is 13 residues long. The germline CDR1 and CDR2 sequences are MDHEN and SYDVKM. The CDR3 bases are TGTGCCAGCAGTTTCAGCCCGGGACCCGAAGCTTTCTTT. Translated: CASSFSPGPEAFF.